This T cell receptor (beta chain) was sequenced during a study of PD-L1 blockade in urothelial cancer. Whole-study findings and limits: At the 3-week point, tumor-associated blood clones expanded more in durable-benefit patients. Survival was better when pretreatment blood TCR clonality fell below the median.

Germline loops: CDR1 MDHEN, CDR2 SYDVKM. Losses at the gene ends were 7 bases for V and 3 bases for J; bases not matched to a gene: 9. CDR3 length: 15 residues. For this clone: Its antigen remains unidentified.

Only in-frame clones appear in the TCRdb table, and some are missing; sequencing was by immunoSEQ multiplex PCR. Here the sample spans some 54,000 clones, about 80% being singletons. The sequence was obtained from a man aged 40-50 years with urothelial cancer. The chain couples TRBV28 to TRBJ2-7, with 10 bases lining up with TRBD1. Sequenced material: PBMCs, taken around atezolizumab (anti-PD-L1) treatment. The CDR3 loop is CASTPFGTGDYEQYF. CDR3 in DNA: TGTGCCAGCACCCCTTTCGGGACAGGGGACTACGAGCAGTACTTC.